Reported below is one T cell receptor (beta chain). This sample stems from a study of blood T cells in healthy people across ages. Each sample gave at least 6.5 million isolated PBMCs. A second PCR of roughly 7 to 11 cycles used a sample-barcoded 5' primer and a J-beta primer mix. MiXCR, run by TCRdb on the 5' RACE reads, gives a single entry per CDR3 protein. The data show hundreds of thousands of distinct CDR3 sequences, around three fifths seen once. Specimen: blood. The receptor comes from a man aged 55 to 70 in good health.

The DNA for the CDR3 is TGTGCCAGCAGCTTTAGTATACCCGGGGAGCTGTTTTTT. Translating it yields CASSFSIPGELFF. The chain carries TRBV7-2 and TRBJ2-2; unclear D gene. Germline V gene sequence: CDR1 SGHTA, CDR2 FQGNSA. The CDR3 contains 13 residues. V lost 3 bases and J lost 6, with 8 bases in between.